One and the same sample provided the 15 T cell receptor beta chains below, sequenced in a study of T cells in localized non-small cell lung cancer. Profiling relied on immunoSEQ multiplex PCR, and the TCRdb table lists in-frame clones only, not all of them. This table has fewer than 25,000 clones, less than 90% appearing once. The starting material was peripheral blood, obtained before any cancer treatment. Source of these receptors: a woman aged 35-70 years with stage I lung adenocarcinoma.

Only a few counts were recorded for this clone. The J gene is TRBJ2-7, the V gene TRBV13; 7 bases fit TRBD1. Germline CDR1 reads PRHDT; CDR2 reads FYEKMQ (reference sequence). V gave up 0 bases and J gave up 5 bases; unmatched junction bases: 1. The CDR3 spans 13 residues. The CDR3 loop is CASSLGQGNEQYF. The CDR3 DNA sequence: TGTGCCAGCAGCTTAGGACAGGGGAACGAGCAGTACTTC.

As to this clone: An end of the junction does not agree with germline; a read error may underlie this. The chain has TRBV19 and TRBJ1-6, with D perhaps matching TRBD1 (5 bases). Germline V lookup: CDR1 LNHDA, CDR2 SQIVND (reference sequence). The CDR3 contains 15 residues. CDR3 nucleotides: TGTGCCGGTAGGGTGACAGCAGCCGATAATTCACCCCTCCACTTT. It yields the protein CAGRVTAADNSPLHF.

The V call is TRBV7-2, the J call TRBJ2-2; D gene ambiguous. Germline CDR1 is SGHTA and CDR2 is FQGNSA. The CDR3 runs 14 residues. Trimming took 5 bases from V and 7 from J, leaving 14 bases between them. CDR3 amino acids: CASSRGPDGGELFF. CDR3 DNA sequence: TGTGCCAGCAGCCGCGGACCGGATGGCGGGGAGCTGTTTTTT.

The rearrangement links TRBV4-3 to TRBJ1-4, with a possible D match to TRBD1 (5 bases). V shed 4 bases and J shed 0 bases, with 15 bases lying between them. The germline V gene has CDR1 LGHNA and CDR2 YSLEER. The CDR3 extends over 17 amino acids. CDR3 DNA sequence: TGCGCCAGCAGCCGAGCCCCCCGGGGGTCAACTAATGAAAAACTGTTTTTT. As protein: CASSRAPRGSTNEKLFF.

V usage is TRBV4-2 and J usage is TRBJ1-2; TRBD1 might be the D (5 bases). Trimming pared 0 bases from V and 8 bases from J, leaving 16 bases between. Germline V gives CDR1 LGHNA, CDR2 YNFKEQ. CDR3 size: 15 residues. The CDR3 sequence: CASSQEGIGGGGYTF. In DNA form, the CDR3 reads TGTGCCAGCAGCCAAGAGGGCATTGGGGGAGGCGGCTACACCTTC.

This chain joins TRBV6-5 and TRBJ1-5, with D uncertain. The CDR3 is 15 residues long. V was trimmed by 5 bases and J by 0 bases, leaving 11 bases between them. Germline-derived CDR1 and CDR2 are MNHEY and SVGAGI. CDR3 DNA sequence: TGTGCCAGCAGTCCCAGTAGTTATAGCAATCAGCCCCAGCATTTT. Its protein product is CASSPSSYSNQPQHF.

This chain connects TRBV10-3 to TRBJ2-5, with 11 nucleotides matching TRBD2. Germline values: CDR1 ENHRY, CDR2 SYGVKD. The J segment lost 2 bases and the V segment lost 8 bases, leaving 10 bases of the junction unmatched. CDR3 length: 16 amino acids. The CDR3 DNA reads TGTGCCATCGTATCTACTAGCGGGGGACCACAAGAGACCCAGTACTTC. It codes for CAIVSTSGGPQETQYF.

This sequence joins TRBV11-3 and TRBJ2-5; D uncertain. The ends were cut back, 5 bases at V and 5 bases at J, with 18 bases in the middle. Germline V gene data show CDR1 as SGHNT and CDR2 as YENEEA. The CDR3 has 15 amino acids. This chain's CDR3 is CASSPSRRFWETQYF. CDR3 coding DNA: TGTGCCAGCAGCCCCAGCCGTAGATTTTGGGAGACCCAGTACTTC.

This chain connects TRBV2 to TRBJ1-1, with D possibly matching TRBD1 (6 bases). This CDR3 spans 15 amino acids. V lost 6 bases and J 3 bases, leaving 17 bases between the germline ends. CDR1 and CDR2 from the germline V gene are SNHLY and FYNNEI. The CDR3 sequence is CASRTGLGVYTEAFF. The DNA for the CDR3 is TGTGCCAGCAGAACAGGGTTAGGGGTCTACACTGAAGCTTTCTTT.

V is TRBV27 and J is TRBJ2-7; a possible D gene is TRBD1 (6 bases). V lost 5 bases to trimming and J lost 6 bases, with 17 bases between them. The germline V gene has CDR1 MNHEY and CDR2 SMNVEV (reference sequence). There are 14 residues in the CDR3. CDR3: CASSPSQGISEQYF. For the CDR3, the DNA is TGTGCCAGCAGTCCATCACAGGGAATCTCCGAGCAGTACTTC.

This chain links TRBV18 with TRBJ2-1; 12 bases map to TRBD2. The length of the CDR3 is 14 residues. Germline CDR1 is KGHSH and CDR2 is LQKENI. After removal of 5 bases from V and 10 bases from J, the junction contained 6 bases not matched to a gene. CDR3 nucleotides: TGTGCCAGCTCATCCCTAGCGGGGGGGACGGAGCAGTTCTTC. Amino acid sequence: CASSSLAGGTEQFF.

This CDR3 reads CARDNHPTGQGYIGSGANVLTF. Written as DNA, the CDR3 is TGTGCCAGAGACAATCATCCAACGGGACAGGGGTATATAGGTTCTGGGGCCAACGTCCTGACTTTC. The J gene is TRBJ2-6, the V gene TRBV7-6; 10 nucleotides line up with TRBD1. Germline V CDR1 and CDR2: SGHVS, FNYEAQ. With 9 bases clipped from V and 1 base from J, the junction kept 24 bases outside the gene matches. CDR3 length: 22 amino acids.

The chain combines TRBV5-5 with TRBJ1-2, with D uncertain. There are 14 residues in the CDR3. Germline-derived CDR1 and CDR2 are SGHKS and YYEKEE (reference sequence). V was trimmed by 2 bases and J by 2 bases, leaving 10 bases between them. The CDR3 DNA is TGTGCCAGCAGCTTATCCTCAGCAAACTATGGCTACACCTTC. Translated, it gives CASSLSSANYGYTF.

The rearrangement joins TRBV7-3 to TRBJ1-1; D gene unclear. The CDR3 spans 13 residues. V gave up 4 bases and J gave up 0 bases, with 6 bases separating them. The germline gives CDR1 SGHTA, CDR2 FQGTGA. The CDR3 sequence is CASSSGMNTEAFF. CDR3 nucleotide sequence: TGTGCCAGCAGCTCCGGGATGAACACTGAAGCTTTCTTT.

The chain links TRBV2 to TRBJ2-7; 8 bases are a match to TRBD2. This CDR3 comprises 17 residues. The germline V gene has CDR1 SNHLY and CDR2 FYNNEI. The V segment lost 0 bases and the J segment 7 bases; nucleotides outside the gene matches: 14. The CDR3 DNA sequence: TGTGCCAGCAGTGAAGCGCTGGCGGGGGGCCGGCCGAGGGAGCAGTACTTC. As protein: CASSEALAGGRPREQYF.